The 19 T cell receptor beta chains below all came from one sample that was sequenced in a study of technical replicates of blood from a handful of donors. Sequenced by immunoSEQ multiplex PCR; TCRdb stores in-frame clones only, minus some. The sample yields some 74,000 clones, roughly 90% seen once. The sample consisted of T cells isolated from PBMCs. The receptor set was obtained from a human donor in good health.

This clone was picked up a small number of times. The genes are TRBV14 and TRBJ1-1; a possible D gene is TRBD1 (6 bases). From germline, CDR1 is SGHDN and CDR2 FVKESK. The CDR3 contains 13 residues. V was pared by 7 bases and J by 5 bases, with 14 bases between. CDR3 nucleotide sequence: TGTGCCAGCATGGAAGGGGGTAGGACTGAAGCTTTCTTT. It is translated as CASMEGGRTEAFF. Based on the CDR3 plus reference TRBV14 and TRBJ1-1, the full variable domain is EAGVTQFPSHSVIEKGQTVTLRCDPISGHDNLYWYRRVMGKEIKFLLHFVKESKQDESGMPNNRFLAERTGGTYSTLKVQPAELEDSGVYFCASMEGGRTEAFFGQGTRLTVV.

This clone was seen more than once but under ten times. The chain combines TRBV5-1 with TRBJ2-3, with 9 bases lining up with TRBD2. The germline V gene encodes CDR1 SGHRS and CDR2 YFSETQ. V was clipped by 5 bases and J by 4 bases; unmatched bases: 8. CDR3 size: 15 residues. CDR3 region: CASSGSGRPADTQYF. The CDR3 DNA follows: TGCGCCAGCAGTGGTAGCGGGAGACCTGCAGATACGCAGTATTTT.

CDR3 loop: CASSYLLEVLYGYTF. The CDR3, as DNA: TGTGCCAGCAGCTACCTACTCGAAGTTCTCTATGGCTACACCTTC. The V gene is TRBV7-2, the J gene TRBJ1-2; no clear D. The CDR3 is 15 residues long. Germline CDR1 reads SGHTA; CDR2 reads FQGNSA. The germline V and J ends were trimmed by 4 bases and 4 bases, with 16 bases remaining between them. The variable domain in full, with the rest retrieved from reference TRBV7-2 and TRBJ1-2, is GAGVSQSPSNKVTEKGKDVELRCDPISGHTALYWYRQSLGQGLEFLIYFQGNSAPDKSGLPSDRFSAERTGGSVSTLTIQRTQQEDSAVYLCASSYLLEVLYGYTFGSGTRLTVV.

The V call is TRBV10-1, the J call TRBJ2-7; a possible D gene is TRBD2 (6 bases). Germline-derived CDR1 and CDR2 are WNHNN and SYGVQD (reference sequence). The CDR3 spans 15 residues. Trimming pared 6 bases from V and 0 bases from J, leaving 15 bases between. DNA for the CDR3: TGCGCCAGCAGCTCGAGCGGGTCGAGCTCCTACGAGCAGTACTTC. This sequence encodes CASSSSGSSSYEQYF.

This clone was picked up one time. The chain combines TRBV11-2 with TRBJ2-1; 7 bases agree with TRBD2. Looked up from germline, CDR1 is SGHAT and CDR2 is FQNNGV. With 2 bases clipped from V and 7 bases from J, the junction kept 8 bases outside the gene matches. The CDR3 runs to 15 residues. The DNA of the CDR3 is TGTGCCAGCAGCTTAAGGGAGGGGAATTTAAATGAGCAGTTCTTC. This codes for CASSLREGNLNEQFF.

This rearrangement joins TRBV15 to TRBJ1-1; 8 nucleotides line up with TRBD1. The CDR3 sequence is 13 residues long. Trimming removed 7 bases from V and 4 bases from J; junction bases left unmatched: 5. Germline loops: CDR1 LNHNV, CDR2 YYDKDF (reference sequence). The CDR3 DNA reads TGTGCCACCAAGTTTGACAGGGGCACTGAAGCTTTCTTT. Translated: CATKFDRGTEAFF.

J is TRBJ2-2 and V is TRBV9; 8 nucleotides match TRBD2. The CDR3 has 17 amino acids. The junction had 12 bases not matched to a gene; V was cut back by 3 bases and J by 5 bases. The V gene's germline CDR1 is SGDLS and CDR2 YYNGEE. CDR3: CASSDRASGRGTGELFF. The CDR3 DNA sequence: TGTGCCAGCAGCGACAGGGCCAGCGGGAGAGGTACCGGGGAGCTGTTTTTT.

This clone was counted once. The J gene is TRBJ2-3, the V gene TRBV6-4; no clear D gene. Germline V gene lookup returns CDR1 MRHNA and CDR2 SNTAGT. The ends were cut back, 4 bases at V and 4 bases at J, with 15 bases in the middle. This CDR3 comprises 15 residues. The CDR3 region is CASSAEFGVPDTQYF. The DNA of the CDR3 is TGTGCCAGCAGTGCGGAATTCGGAGTTCCAGATACGCAGTATTTT.

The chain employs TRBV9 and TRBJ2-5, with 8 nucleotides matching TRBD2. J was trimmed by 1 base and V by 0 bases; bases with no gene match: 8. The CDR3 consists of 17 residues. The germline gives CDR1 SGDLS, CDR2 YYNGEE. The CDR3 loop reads CASSVGTSIGFQETQYF. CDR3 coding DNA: TGTGCCAGCAGCGTAGGGACTAGCATAGGGTTCCAAGAGACCCAGTACTTC.

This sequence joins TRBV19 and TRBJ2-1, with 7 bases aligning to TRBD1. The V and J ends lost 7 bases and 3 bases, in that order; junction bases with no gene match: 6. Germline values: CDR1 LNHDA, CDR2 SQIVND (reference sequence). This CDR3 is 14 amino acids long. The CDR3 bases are TGTGCCAGTATAAGACAGGGTAACTACAATGAGCAGTTCTTC. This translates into CASIRQGNYNEQFF.

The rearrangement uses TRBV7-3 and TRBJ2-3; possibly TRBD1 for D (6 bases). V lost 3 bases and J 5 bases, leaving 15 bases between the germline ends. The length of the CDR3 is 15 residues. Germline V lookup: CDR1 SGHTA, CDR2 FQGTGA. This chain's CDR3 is CASSFADSGKDTQYF. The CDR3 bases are TGTGCCAGCAGCTTTGCGGACAGCGGTAAAGATACGCAGTATTTT.

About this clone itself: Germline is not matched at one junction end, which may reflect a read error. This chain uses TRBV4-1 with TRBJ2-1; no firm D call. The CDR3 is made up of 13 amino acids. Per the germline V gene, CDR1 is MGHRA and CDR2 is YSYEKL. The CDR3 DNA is TGCGCCAGCAGTCAAGAGACGGGCAATGAGCAGTTCTTC. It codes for CASSQETGNEQFF.

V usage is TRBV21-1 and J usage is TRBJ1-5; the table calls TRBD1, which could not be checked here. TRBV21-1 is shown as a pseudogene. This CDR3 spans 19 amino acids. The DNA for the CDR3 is TGTGCCAGCACAGCTCAGGCACTAAGAAAGGGGTCTTCTCATCAGCCCCAGCATTTT. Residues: CASTAQALRKGSSHQPQHF.

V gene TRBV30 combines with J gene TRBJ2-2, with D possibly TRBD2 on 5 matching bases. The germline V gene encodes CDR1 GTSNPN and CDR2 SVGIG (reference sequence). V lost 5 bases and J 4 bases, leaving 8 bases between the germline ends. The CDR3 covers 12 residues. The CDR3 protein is CAWWLATGELFF. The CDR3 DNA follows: TGTGCCTGGTGGCTAGCCACCGGGGAGCTGTTTTTT.

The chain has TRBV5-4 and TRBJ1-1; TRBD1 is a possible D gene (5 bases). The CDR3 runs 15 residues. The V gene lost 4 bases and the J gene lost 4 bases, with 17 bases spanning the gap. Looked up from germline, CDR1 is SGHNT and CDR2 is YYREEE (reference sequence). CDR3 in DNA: TGTGCCAGCAGCCTTGGACTACTTGGGGGCACTGAAGCTTTCTTT. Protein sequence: CASSLGLLGGTEAFF.

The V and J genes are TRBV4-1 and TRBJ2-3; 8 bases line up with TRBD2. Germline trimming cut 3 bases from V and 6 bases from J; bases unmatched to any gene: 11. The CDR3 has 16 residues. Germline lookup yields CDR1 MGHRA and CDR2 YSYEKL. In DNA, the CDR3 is TGCGCCAGCAGCCACATAGCGGGGCTTCACAGGGATACGCAGTATTTT. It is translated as CASSHIAGLHRDTQYF.

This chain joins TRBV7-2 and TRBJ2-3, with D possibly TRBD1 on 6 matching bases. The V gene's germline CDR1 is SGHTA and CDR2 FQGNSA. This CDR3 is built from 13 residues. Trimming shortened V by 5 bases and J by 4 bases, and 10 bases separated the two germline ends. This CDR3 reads CASSITGSDTQYF. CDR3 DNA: TGTGCCAGCAGCATTACAGGGTCAGATACGCAGTATTTT.

CDR3 sequence: CASSISGDLTFSYNEQFF. CDR3 sequence (DNA): TGTGCCAGCAGCATCTCGGGAGACTTAACATTCTCCTACAATGAGCAGTTCTTC. This rearrangement joins TRBV9 to TRBJ2-1, with a weak D call TRBD2 (6 bases). Germline loops: CDR1 SGDLS, CDR2 YYNGEE. V gave up 4 bases and J gave up 0 bases, with 20 bases separating them. This CDR3 region has 18 residues.

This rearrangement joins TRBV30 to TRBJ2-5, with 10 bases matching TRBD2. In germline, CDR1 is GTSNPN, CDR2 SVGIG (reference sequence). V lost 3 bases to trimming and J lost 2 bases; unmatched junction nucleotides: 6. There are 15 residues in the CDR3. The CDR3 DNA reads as TGTGCCTGGAGAGGGACTAGCGTTTGGCAAGAGACCCAGTACTTC. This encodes CAWRGTSVWQETQYF.